A selection of T cell receptor beta chains follows, all from one sample in a study of cytomegalovirus exposure and HLA in healthy donors. Libraries were prepared by immunoSEQ multiplex PCR; TCRdb keeps only in-frame clonotypes and omits some of them. The sample gives 110,000 or so clones, over 60% of which show up once; under 3.5% is in the top ten. The material sequenced was PBMCs. These receptors were taken from a female donor in good health and CMV-seronegative. Each CDR3 is given with its conserved first and last residue. Each record gives: D gene, CDR3 length, clone size, J gene, V gene, CDR3 DNA, CDR3 protein. A D gene is named only where the DNA matches it firmly. Rows may omit the clone size; those that give it use once, few, many or a size class.

d_gene: TRBD2; len: 16; abundance: NA; j_gene: TRBJ2-7; v_gene: TRBV5-4; CDR3nt: TGTGCCAGCAGCCGGGAGGGGGGGACAACTTCCTACGAGCAGTACTTC; CDR3aa: CASSREGGTTSYEQYF
d_gene: TRBD2; len: 15; abundance: NA; j_gene: TRBJ2-7; v_gene: TRBV6-1; CDR3nt: TGTGCCACCAACCCGGTTAGCGGGGGGGGCTACGAGCAGTACTTC; CDR3aa: CATNPVSGGGYEQYF
d_gene: TRBD2; len: 13; abundance: NA; j_gene: TRBJ2-3; v_gene: TRBV13; CDR3nt: TGTGCCAGCAGCTTCCTTAGCGGGGTGGCGCAGTATTTT; CDR3aa: CASSFLSGVAQYF
d_gene: TRBD1; len: 15; abundance: NA; j_gene: TRBJ2-7; v_gene: TRBV27; CDR3nt: TGTGCCAGCAGTTTTCGACAGGGGAGCTCCTACGAGCAGTACTTC; CDR3aa: CASSFRQGSSYEQYF
d_gene: TRBD1; len: 19; abundance: NA; j_gene: TRBJ1-6; v_gene: TRBV30; CDR3nt: TGTGCCTGGAAAGCCGGGACAGGGGGCCACGGCCCCTATAATTCACCCCTCCACTTT; CDR3aa: CAWKAGTGGHGPYNSPLHF
d_gene: NA; len: 16; abundance: medium-sized; j_gene: TRBJ2-6; v_gene: TRBV4-3; CDR3nt: TGCGCCAGCAGCCAAGAAGCAGGGGCTGGGGCCAACGTCCTGACTTTC; CDR3aa: CASSQEAGAGANVLTF
d_gene: TRBD2; len: 16; abundance: NA; j_gene: TRBJ2-1; v_gene: TRBV5-4; CDR3nt: TGTGCCAGCAGCCTGGAGCGGGGGTCCATGAACAATGAGCAGTTCTTC; CDR3aa: CASSLERGSMNNEQFF
d_gene: TRBD2; len: 15; abundance: NA; j_gene: TRBJ2-5; v_gene: TRBV7-2; CDR3nt: TGTGCCAGCAGCTTATTAGCGGGGGGTTTTGAGACCCAGTACTTC; CDR3aa: CASSLLAGGFETQYF
d_gene: NA; len: 14; abundance: NA; j_gene: TRBJ2-7; v_gene: TRBV5-1; CDR3nt: TGCGCCAGCAGCTTGGGGACAGCCATCTACGAGCAGTACTTC; CDR3aa: CASSLGTAIYEQYF
d_gene: TRBD2; len: 16; abundance: NA; j_gene: TRBJ2-3; v_gene: TRBV5-6; CDR3nt: TGTGCCAGCAGCTTGATCGGGCGGGGGGAGCGAGATACGCAGTATTTT; CDR3aa: CASSLIGRGERDTQYF
d_gene: TRBD1; len: 13; abundance: NA; j_gene: TRBJ2-5; v_gene: TRBV4-1; CDR3nt: TGCGCCAGCAGTCCGGGACAGTGGGAGACCCAGTACTTC; CDR3aa: CASSPGQWETQYF
d_gene: NA; len: 15; abundance: NA; j_gene: TRBJ1-1; v_gene: TRBV5-6; CDR3nt: TGTGCCAGCAGCGTATTCACTTATAAGAACACTGAAGCTTTCTTT; CDR3aa: CASSVFTYKNTEAFF
d_gene: NA; len: 13; abundance: few; j_gene: TRBJ1-1; v_gene: TRBV4-3; CDR3nt: TGCGCCAGCAGCCAAGATCTGCCGGGTGAAGCTTTCTTT; CDR3aa: CASSQDLPGEAFF
d_gene: NA; len: 13; abundance: few; j_gene: TRBJ2-1; v_gene: TRBV21-1; CDR3nt: TGTGCCAGCACCCCTAGACGGCGCAATGCGCAGTTCTTC; CDR3aa: CASTPRRRNAQFF
d_gene: TRBD2; len: 19; abundance: few; j_gene: TRBJ2-4; v_gene: TRBV10-2; CDR3nt: TGCGCCAGCAGTGAGTGGGGACTAGCGGGGGAGAGGCCCAAAAACATTCAGTACTTC; CDR3aa: CASSEWGLAGERPKNIQYF
d_gene: NA; len: 17; abundance: NA; j_gene: TRBJ2-1; v_gene: TRBV19; CDR3nt: TGTGCCAGTACCCGCCTGAATCCCAGGGGTCCCTACAATGAGCAGTTCTTC; CDR3aa: CASTRLNPRGPYNEQFF
d_gene: TRBD1; len: 15; abundance: NA; j_gene: TRBJ1-6; v_gene: TRBV11-1; CDR3nt: TGTGCCAGCAGCTTATCAGACAGGGGGCTTTCACCCCTCCACTTT; CDR3aa: CASSLSDRGLSPLHF
d_gene: NA; len: 11; abundance: NA; j_gene: TRBJ1-2; v_gene: TRBV18; CDR3nt: TGTGCCAGCTCCCCCTCTTATGGCTACACCTTC; CDR3aa: CASSPSYGYTF
d_gene: NA; len: 13; abundance: few; j_gene: TRBJ2-7; v_gene: TRBV27; CDR3nt: TGTGCCAGCTCAAGCCCTCTCTCCTACGAGCAGTACTTC; CDR3aa: CASSSPLSYEQYF
d_gene: NA; len: 15; abundance: few; j_gene: TRBJ1-4; v_gene: TRBV6-1; CDR3nt: TGTGCCAGCAGTGAAGGGTACAGGGCCGATGAAAAACTGTTTTTT; CDR3aa: CASSEGYRADEKLFF
d_gene: NA; len: 14; abundance: NA; j_gene: TRBJ2-2; v_gene: TRBV27; CDR3nt: TGTGCCAGCAGTTTAAATCGGGGGAACGGGGAGCTGTTTTTT; CDR3aa: CASSLNRGNGELFF
d_gene: NA; len: 13; abundance: NA; j_gene: TRBJ2-1; v_gene: TRBV7-6; CDR3nt: TGTGCCAGCAGCTTAGGGGCCGCAGCCGAGCAGTTCTTC; CDR3aa: CASSLGAAAEQFF
d_gene: TRBD1; len: 15; abundance: NA; j_gene: TRBJ1-4; v_gene: TRBV7-8; CDR3nt: TGTGCCAGCAGCCTACCCGACAGGGGCTATGAAAAACTGTTTTTT; CDR3aa: CASSLPDRGYEKLFF
d_gene: NA; len: 15; abundance: NA; j_gene: TRBJ2-1; v_gene: TRBV7-9; CDR3nt: TGTGCCAGCAGGTTCAGGACTGGCTCCTACAATGAGCAGTTCTTC; CDR3aa: CASRFRTGSYNEQFF
d_gene: NA; len: 14; abundance: NA; j_gene: TRBJ2-2; v_gene: TRBV7-2; CDR3nt: TGTGCCAGCAGCTTAGTCGGTTACACCGGGGAGCTGTTTTTT; CDR3aa: CASSLVGYTGELFF
d_gene: NA; len: 16; abundance: NA; j_gene: TRBJ2-4; v_gene: TRBV11-2; CDR3nt: TGTGCCAGCAGCTTAACTGGGGCAAGAGCCAAAAACATTCAGTACTTC; CDR3aa: CASSLTGARAKNIQYF
d_gene: TRBD2; len: 16; abundance: NA; j_gene: TRBJ2-1; v_gene: TRBV5-1; CDR3nt: TGCGCCAGCAGCCGGGCGGGGGACTACCCCTACAATGAGCAGTTCTTC; CDR3aa: CASSRAGDYPYNEQFF
d_gene: TRBD1; len: 13; abundance: NA; j_gene: TRBJ1-2; v_gene: TRBV18; CDR3nt: TGTGCCAGCTCACAACAGGGGGACTATGGCTACACCTTC; CDR3aa: CASSQQGDYGYTF
d_gene: NA; len: 15; abundance: NA; j_gene: TRBJ2-3; v_gene: TRBV11-1; CDR3nt: TGTGCCAGCAGCTTAGTACGGGGTCCCACAGATACGCAGTATTTT; CDR3aa: CASSLVRGPTDTQYF
d_gene: NA; len: 11; abundance: NA; j_gene: TRBJ2-7; v_gene: TRBV19; CDR3nt: TGTGCCAGTAGCAACTCCTACGAGCAGTACTTC; CDR3aa: CASSNSYEQYF
d_gene: NA; len: 13; abundance: NA; j_gene: TRBJ2-7; v_gene: TRBV6-5; CDR3nt: TGTGCCAGCAGTCGGACTCCTTCCTACGAGCAGTACTTC; CDR3aa: CASSRTPSYEQYF
d_gene: TRBD1; len: 17; abundance: NA; j_gene: TRBJ2-7; v_gene: TRBV5-3; CDR3nt: TGTGCCAGAAGCCCCCTAGTCAGGGGGCCCTTGGCCTACGAGCAGTACTTC; CDR3aa: CARSPLVRGPLAYEQYF
d_gene: TRBD2; len: 15; abundance: NA; j_gene: TRBJ2-1; v_gene: TRBV19; CDR3nt: TGTGCCAGTACCCCGGGACTAAGCTCCTACAATGAGCAGTTCTTC; CDR3aa: CASTPGLSSYNEQFF
d_gene: NA; len: 19; abundance: NA; j_gene: TRBJ2-5; v_gene: TRBV21-1; CDR3nt: TGTGCCAGCACCCGAAAGGGGCTAGCGGGGGGTCTGTTCCAAGAGACCCAGTACTTC; CDR3aa: CASTRKGLAGGLFQETQYF
d_gene: NA; len: 15; abundance: NA; j_gene: TRBJ1-2; v_gene: TRBV7-3; CDR3nt: TGTGCCAGCAGCTTAACTCCGGGATTGGGCGATGGCTACACCTTC; CDR3aa: CASSLTPGLGDGYTF
d_gene: NA; len: 15; abundance: NA; j_gene: TRBJ1-1; v_gene: TRBV9; CDR3nt: TGTGCCAGCAGCCCTTACCCCGGGCGGGCGACTGAAGCTTTCTTT; CDR3aa: CASSPYPGRATEAFF
d_gene: NA; len: 14; abundance: NA; j_gene: TRBJ2-1; v_gene: TRBV28; CDR3nt: TGTGCCAGCCAACCGCCGAACAGATACAATGAGCAGTTCTTC; CDR3aa: CASQPPNRYNEQFF
d_gene: NA; len: 16; abundance: few; j_gene: TRBJ1-1; v_gene: TRBV5-1; CDR3nt: TGCGCCACCCTACTCCTTCACACTAGGATCGACACTGAAGCTTTCTTT; CDR3aa: CATLLLHTRIDTEAFF
d_gene: NA; len: 14; abundance: few; j_gene: TRBJ1-3; v_gene: TRBV5-6; CDR3nt: TGTGCCAGCAGCCCGCAGGGCTCTGGAAACACCATATATTTT; CDR3aa: CASSPQGSGNTIYF
d_gene: TRBD2; len: 15; abundance: NA; j_gene: TRBJ2-7; v_gene: TRBV6-5; CDR3nt: TGTGCCAGCGAGTTGGTAGCGGGGGGTGTCTACGAGCAGTACTTC; CDR3aa: CASELVAGGVYEQYF
d_gene: NA; len: 14; abundance: once; j_gene: TRBJ1-1; v_gene: TRBV29-1; CDR3nt: TGCGGCACTTCCATCTGGGGGGTGAACACTGAAGCTTTCTTT; CDR3aa: CGTSIWGVNTEAFF
d_gene: NA; len: 14; abundance: NA; j_gene: TRBJ1-2; v_gene: TRBV6-1; CDR3nt: TGTGCCAGCACCGGGGGGCCTCGGGGTGATGGCTACACCTTC; CDR3aa: CASTGGPRGDGYTF
d_gene: TRBD1; len: 13; abundance: NA; j_gene: TRBJ2-7; v_gene: TRBV29-1; CDR3nt: TGCAGCGTAAAGGACAGGCAACCCTACGAGCAGTACTTC; CDR3aa: CSVKDRQPYEQYF
d_gene: TRBD2; len: 15; abundance: few; j_gene: TRBJ2-3; v_gene: TRBV10-2; CDR3nt: TGCGCCAGCAGTGTAGGAAGCGGGGGGACAGATACGCAGTATTTT; CDR3aa: CASSVGSGGTDTQYF
d_gene: NA; len: 15; abundance: NA; j_gene: TRBJ2-1; v_gene: TRBV19; CDR3nt: TGTGCCAGTAGTATCTCGCGGAGAACCTACAATGAGCAGTTCTTC; CDR3aa: CASSISRRTYNEQFF
d_gene: NA; len: 16; abundance: NA; j_gene: TRBJ2-2; v_gene: TRBV10-3; CDR3nt: TGTGCCACGACCCCGGACACCCGAGAAAACACCGGGGAGCTGTTTTTT; CDR3aa: CATTPDTRENTGELFF
d_gene: NA; len: 12; abundance: NA; j_gene: TRBJ1-1; v_gene: TRBV30; CDR3nt: TGTGCCTGGAGTGCTTTTAACACTGAAGCTTTCTTT; CDR3aa: CAWSAFNTEAFF
d_gene: NA; len: 20; abundance: NA; j_gene: TRBJ1-6; v_gene: TRBV5-1; CDR3nt: TGCGCCAGCAGCTCTGCTCTCTTGGGGGCCGGTGGTTCCTATAATTCACCCCTCCACTTT; CDR3aa: CASSSALLGAGGSYNSPLHF
d_gene: NA; len: 13; abundance: few; j_gene: TRBJ1-5; v_gene: TRBV6-6; CDR3nt: TGTGCCAGCAGGAGGGATAGCAATCAGCCCCAGCATTTT; CDR3aa: CASRRDSNQPQHF
d_gene: NA; len: 15; abundance: NA; j_gene: TRBJ2-3; v_gene: TRBV9; CDR3nt: TGTGCCAGCAGCGTAGATAGGGGGGGGCCAGATACGCAGTATTTT; CDR3aa: CASSVDRGGPDTQYF
d_gene: TRBD1; len: 13; abundance: NA; j_gene: TRBJ1-4; v_gene: TRBV29-1; CDR3nt: TGCAGCGTTTATGGACAGGGGAGTGAAAAACTGTTTTTT; CDR3aa: CSVYGQGSEKLFF
d_gene: NA; len: 13; abundance: NA; j_gene: TRBJ2-7; v_gene: TRBV27; CDR3nt: TGTGCCAGCAGTTTAAACTCCTACTACGAGCAGTACTTC; CDR3aa: CASSLNSYYEQYF
d_gene: NA; len: 13; abundance: NA; j_gene: TRBJ1-6; v_gene: TRBV5-5; CDR3nt: TGTGCCAGCAACGGACAGCCTAATTCACCCCTCCACTTT; CDR3aa: CASNGQPNSPLHF
d_gene: NA; len: 14; abundance: once; j_gene: TRBJ1-5; v_gene: TRBV28; CDR3nt: TGTGCCAGCACCCCCCAGGGGCGAAATCAGCCCCAGCATTTT; CDR3aa: CASTPQGRNQPQHF
d_gene: TRBD2; len: 17; abundance: NA; j_gene: TRBJ2-1; v_gene: TRBV29-1; CDR3nt: TGCAGCGTTCTCCGGGGACTACTTGATTACTCCTACAATGAGCAGTTCTTC; CDR3aa: CSVLRGLLDYSYNEQFF
d_gene: NA; len: 14; abundance: NA; j_gene: TRBJ2-7; v_gene: TRBV11-2; CDR3nt: TGTGCCAGCAGCTTAGAGGGGGGTCCATACGAGCAGTACTTC; CDR3aa: CASSLEGGPYEQYF